This TCR beta chain was captured by sequencing in a study of blood T cell repertoires in COVID-19. As for the study in general: Acute-phase and convalescent COVID-19 samples originated in the United States, Italy and Spain. The analysed material was cDNA or gDNA that came from T cells, B-cell-depleted T cells, or PBMCs.

The CDR3 length is 16 residues. J gave up 0 bases and V 4 bases, and 4 bases lay outside the gene matches. Germline assignment: CDR1 KGHDR and CDR2 SFDVKD. In the authors' workflow: It was from reference gene primer amplification that nucleated cell counts were estimated. TCRdb keeps only in-frame clones here, not all; method: immunoSEQ multiplex PCR. V and J calls and clone size follow that table, whereas D and trimming were derived from the DNA. The data contain about 120,000 clones, 80% to 90% of them seen just once; the ten biggest clones take up approximately 28%. This sequence was found in a man between 70 and 80 years old with active or convalescent COVID-19. This chain links TRBV24-1 with TRBJ1-3; TRBD1 agrees at 8 bases. The sample consisted of peripheral blood. CDR3 protein: CATSDRGQGSGNTIYF. Here the CDR3 DNA reads TGTGCCACCAGTGACCGAGGACAGGGCTCTGGAAACACCATATATTTT.